The 31 T cell receptor beta chains in this list originate from one sample, sequenced in a study of blood T cells in healthy people across ages. A sample-barcoded 5' primer and a J-beta primer mix were used in a second PCR of about 7 to 12 cycles. TCRdb passed the 5' RACE reads through MiXCR, listing each CDR3 protein once. This table has over 1,500,000 distinct CDR3 sequences, 39% appearing once. Sample: blood. Receptors were obtained from a human donor in good health.

This clonotype occurred a few times. This sequence joins TRBV24-1 and TRBJ2-1, with TRBD2 matching 7 bases. Germline V CDR1 and CDR2: KGHDR, SFDVKD. The J segment lost 5 bases and the V segment lost 4 bases, leaving 10 bases of the junction unmatched. There are 16 residues in the CDR3. The CDR3 DNA sequence: TGTGCCACCAGTGACCCATCCGGGACTACCAACAATGAGCAGTTCTTC. Its translation: CATSDPSGTTNNEQFF.

The genes are TRBV7-6 and TRBJ1-4, with 7 positions matching TRBD1. This CDR3 is 15 amino acids long. With V trimmed by 5 bases and J by 2 bases, 5 bases remained unmatched. Germline values: CDR1 SGHVS, CDR2 FNYEAQ. CDR3 sequence reads: CASSIGGGTNEKLFF. The CDR3 nucleotides read TGTGCCAGCAGCATAGGGGGCGGGACTAATGAAAAACTGTTTTTT.

This clonotype has only a few counts. The chain combines TRBV13 with TRBJ1-6; D ambiguous. The CDR3 is made up of 16 amino acids. Germline CDR1 reads PRHDT; CDR2 reads FYEKMQ (reference sequence). V was shortened by 4 bases and J by 7 bases, with 17 bases between the two germline ends. Here the CDR3 reads CASSSTGPAGNSPLHF. In DNA form, the CDR3 reads TGTGCCAGCAGCTCCACCGGTCCCGCCGGGAATTCACCCCTCCACTTT.

This clonotype was seen a handful of times. The rearrangement links TRBV12-3 or TRBV12-4 to TRBJ2-3; TRBD2 matches 10 bases. The CDR3 covers 14 residues. V trimming: 5 bases; J trimming: 7 bases; junction bases outside the gene matches: 6. CDR3: CASSPRTSGYTQYF. DNA of the CDR3: TGTGCCAGCAGTCCCCGGACTAGCGGTTATACGCAGTATTTT.

The genes are TRBV4-1 and TRBJ2-1; possibly TRBD1 or TRBD2 for D (5 bases each). The germline gives CDR1 MGHRA, CDR2 YSYEKL. The V gene lost 6 bases and the J gene lost 0 bases, with 15 bases spanning the gap. CDR3 size: 16 residues. CDR3 loop: CASSLGTLVSYNEQFF. The CDR3 DNA reads TGCGCCAGCAGTCTCGGGACGTTAGTCTCCTACAATGAGCAGTTCTTC.

CDR3 sequence: CASSLRDGRNTQETQYF. The CDR3 region has the DNA TGCGCCAGCAGCTTAAGGGACGGCCGAAACACGCAAGAGACCCAGTACTTC. V gene TRBV5-1 combines with J gene TRBJ2-5; D is perhaps TRBD1 or TRBD2 (5 bases each). Trimming pared 2 bases from V and 2 bases from J, leaving 19 bases between. This CDR3 is built from 17 residues. Germline V CDR1 and CDR2: SGHRS, YFSETQ.

This clonotype was found a few times. V and J are TRBV4-3 and TRBJ2-1, with TRBD1 matching 11 bases. The CDR3 length is 17 residues. Losses at the gene ends were 0 bases for V and 8 bases for J; bases not matched to a gene: 9. Germline assignment: CDR1 LGHNA and CDR2 YSLEER. The CDR3 DNA follows: TGCGCCAGCAGCCAAGAACCCCTCGGACAGGGGGCCGATGAGCAGTTCTTC. Its protein product is CASSQEPLGQGADEQFF.

CDR3 nucleotide sequence: TGTGCCAGCAGTTATTCGGCGAGAGCTAGCGCAGACAATGAGCAGTTCTTC. This gives the protein CASSYSARASADNEQFF. The J gene is TRBJ2-1, the V gene TRBV6-2 or TRBV6-3; tentative D call: TRBD2 (6 bases). Germline-derived CDR1 and CDR2 are MNHEY and SVGEGT. V was clipped by 3 bases and J by 5 bases, with 20 bases between them. CDR3 length equals 17 residues.

This sequence joins TRBV5-1 and TRBJ2-5; perhaps TRBD2 as D (7 bases). The CDR3 has 15 amino acids. The germline V gene encodes CDR1 SGHRS and CDR2 YFSETQ. The V end was cut by 0 bases, the J end by 2 bases, with 11 bases between. CDR3 region: CASSLAGGQQETQYF. As DNA, the CDR3 is TGCGCCAGCAGCTTGGCCGGGGGGCAGCAAGAGACCCAGTACTTC.

V usage is TRBV10-3 and J usage is TRBJ1-1, with D hard to call. The CDR3 totals 13 residues. Germline V gene sequence: CDR1 ENHRY, CDR2 SYGVKD. V gave up 7 bases and J gave up 0 bases, with 9 bases separating them. In nucleotides, the CDR3 is TGTGCCATCATCGGCCAGCTGAACACTGAAGCTTTCTTT. Encoded protein: CAIIGQLNTEAFF.

In its sample, this clonotype was seen a few times. This chain links TRBV12-3 or TRBV12-4 with TRBJ2-5; unclear D gene. V was clipped by 8 bases and J by 11 bases, with 21 bases between them. This CDR3 region has 13 residues. The CDR3 spells CASGKDQWTHQYF. CDR3 nucleotide sequence: TGTGCCAGCGGCAAAGACCAATGGACCCATCAGTACTTC.

The chain joins TRBV12-3 or TRBV12-4 to TRBJ2-4; D unclear. The J call may be mistaken, given a closer DNA end match to TRBJ2-7. The CDR3 totals 13 residues. As DNA, the CDR3 is TGTGCCAGCAGTAGTCACGGACCCTACGAGCAGTACTTC. Translation: CASSSHGPYEQYF.

In its sample, this clonotype was seen a few times. This chain joins TRBV6-5 and TRBJ2-1, with 9 bases fitting TRBD1. The CDR3 runs 14 residues. Germline values: CDR1 MNHEY, CDR2 SVGAGI. J gave up 7 bases and V 4 bases, and 5 bases lay outside the gene matches. CDR3 loop: CASSSAGTGNEQFF. In DNA, the CDR3 is TGTGCCAGCAGTTCCGCGGGGACAGGGAATGAGCAGTTCTTC.

This clonotype has at least ten counts. The genes are TRBV4-3 and TRBJ2-7; D remains unclear. There are 14 residues in the CDR3. Germline V gene data show CDR1 as LGHNA and CDR2 as YSLEER. Trimming stripped 1 base from V and 0 bases from J, with 7 bases between. The CDR3 DNA reads TGCGCCAGCAGCCAAGGAAGGAGCTCCTACGAGCAGTACTTC. This translates into CASSQGRSSYEQYF.

This sequence joins TRBV6-6 and TRBJ2-4; D is ambiguous. Germline V gene lookup returns CDR1 MNHNY and CDR2 SVGAGI (reference sequence). This CDR3 is 12 amino acids long. Trimming pared 9 bases from V and 0 bases from J, leaving 6 bases between. CDR3 nucleotides: TGTGCCAGGTCCCGAGCCAAAAACATTCAGTACTTC. This gives the protein CARSRAKNIQYF.

J is TRBJ1-4 and V is TRBV7-2, with 10 bases that match TRBD1. The trim removed 5 bases at V and 7 bases at J, leaving 7 bases unmatched. CDR1 and CDR2 from the germline V gene are SGHTA and FQGNSA. This CDR3 region has 15 residues. The CDR3 protein is CASSVRGQGIEKLFF. CDR3 nucleotide sequence: TGTGCCAGCAGCGTAAGGGGACAGGGGATTGAAAAACTGTTTTTT.

This clonotype was observed a handful of times. The V call is TRBV5-1, the J call TRBJ2-7; TRBD2 agrees at 8 bases. CDR1 is SGHRS, CDR2 YFSETQ, per germline. Germline trimming cut 0 bases from V and 3 bases from J; bases unmatched to any gene: 5. CDR3 size: 15 residues. The CDR3 region has the DNA TGCGCCAGCAGCTTGGGGTTTAGCGGGGACTACGAGCAGTACTTC. Its translation is CASSLGFSGDYEQYF.

This chain uses TRBV6-2 or TRBV6-3 with TRBJ1-1; TRBD1 is a possible D gene (6 bases). V gave up 7 bases and J gave up 4 bases, with 19 bases separating them. Germline V gene lookup returns CDR1 MNHEY and CDR2 SVGEGT. This CDR3 contains 15 residues. CDR3 protein: CASTHFRGPTTEAFF. Written as DNA, the CDR3 is TGTGCCAGCACCCACTTCAGGGGCCCGACCACTGAAGCTTTCTTT.

The rearrangement links TRBV5-1 to TRBJ2-3, with a weak D call TRBD2 (6 bases). The CDR3 consists of 15 residues. Trimming removed 3 bases at V and 0 bases at J, with 11 bases between. Germline V gene sequence: CDR1 SGHRS, CDR2 YFSETQ. The CDR3 nucleotides read TGCGCCAGCAGCTCTCTAGCGAAGAGCACAGATACGCAGTATTTT. Its protein product is CASSSLAKSTDTQYF.

This clonotype was seen only a few times. The J gene is TRBJ1-2, the V gene TRBV5-1; D is unresolved. Trimming pared 0 bases from V and 0 bases from J, leaving 9 bases between. Germline CDR1 is SGHRS and CDR2 is YFSETQ. This CDR3 spans 15 amino acids. The CDR3: CASSLDGQSNYGYTF. In DNA form, the CDR3 reads TGCGCCAGCAGCTTGGACGGGCAGTCTAACTATGGCTACACCTTC.

This clonotype appeared many times. One junction end disagrees with the germline gene, perhaps due to a read error. The chain is built from TRBV5-1 and TRBJ2-1, with TRBD1 as a possible D gene (6 bases). The germline V gene encodes CDR1 SGHRS and CDR2 YFSETQ. The CDR3 sequence is 15 residues long. The CDR3 sequence is CASSLEQGTYNEQFF. The CDR3 coding sequence is TGTGCCAGCAGCTTAGAGCAGGGGACATACAATGAGCAGTTCTTC.

This chain connects TRBV5-1 to TRBJ2-1; D is unresolved. Trimming shortened V by 2 bases and J by 7 bases, and 10 bases separated the two germline ends. This CDR3 contains 13 residues. The V gene's germline CDR1 is SGHRS and CDR2 YFSETQ. The CDR3 nucleotides are TGCGCCAGCAGCTTTGGCAGCTTAAATGAGCAGTTCTTC. Amino acid sequence: CASSFGSLNEQFF.

This clonotype was observed a single time. The chain uses TRBV27 and TRBJ1-5; unclear D gene. This CDR3 has 14 amino acids. V gave up 0 bases and J gave up 13 bases, with 16 bases separating them. Germline CDR1 MNHEY, CDR2 SMNVEV (reference sequence). The CDR3 coding sequence is TGTGCCAGCAGTTTATCAGGCGGGCGGGTTCGGCAGCATTTT. Amino acid sequence: CASSLSGGRVRQHF.

Of note for this clonotype: One junction end disagrees with the germline gene, perhaps due to a read error. V and J are TRBV11-3 and TRBJ2-7, with 7 nucleotides matching TRBD1. This CDR3 is 14 amino acids long. Germline V gives CDR1 SGHNT, CDR2 YENEEA. The CDR3 DNA sequence: TGTGCCGGCAGCGCCAACAGGGGTTTAGGGGAGCAGTACTTC. It translates to CAGSANRGLGEQYF. The whole variable domain, remainder taken from reference TRBV11-3 and TRBJ2-7, is EAGVVQSPRYKIIEKKQPVAFWCNPISGHNTLYWYLQNLGQGPELLIRYENEEAVDDSQLPKDRFSAERLKGVDSTLKIQPAELGDSAVYLCAGSANRGLGEQYFGPGTRLTVT.

V and J are TRBV10-3 and TRBJ2-7, with TRBD2 matching over 12 bases. CDR1 ENHRY and CDR2 SYGVKD come from the germline V gene. V gave up 3 bases and J gave up 4 bases; unmatched junction bases: 4. This CDR3 spans 15 amino acids. The CDR3 DNA follows: TGTGCCATCAGTGAACTGACTAGCGGGGGATACGAGCAGTACTTC. Its protein is CAISELTSGGYEQYF.

This chain links TRBV5-6 with TRBJ2-7; 8 nucleotides line up with TRBD1. J gave up 3 bases and V 2 bases, and 7 bases lay outside the gene matches. The CDR3 loop spans 15 amino acids. Germline V gives CDR1 SGHDT, CDR2 YYEEEE. The CDR3 region is CASSFGTGQDYEQYF. As DNA, the CDR3 is TGTGCCAGCAGCTTCGGTACGGGACAGGACTACGAGCAGTACTTC.

This clonotype was observed at least ten times. The chain couples TRBV4-1 to TRBJ1-4, with D possibly matching TRBD1 (6 bases). This CDR3 contains 16 residues. V was pared by 1 base and J by 8 bases, with 17 bases between. Germline-derived CDR1 and CDR2 are MGHRA and YSYEKL. The CDR3 is CASSQGSAGEREKLFF. In nucleotides, the CDR3 is TGCGCCAGCAGCCAAGGGTCGGCAGGGGAACGCGAAAAACTGTTTTTT.

The chain is built from TRBV6-5 and TRBJ1-6; D remains ambiguous. Germline V gene data show CDR1 as MNHEY and CDR2 as SVGAGI. The length of the CDR3 is 17 residues. The V gene lost 4 bases and the J gene lost 0 bases, with 13 bases spanning the gap. The CDR3: CASSFASESSYNSPLHF. CDR3 DNA: TGTGCCAGCAGTTTTGCCAGCGAAAGCTCCTATAATTCACCCCTCCACTTT.

This clonotype appeared many times. The chain combines TRBV12-3 or TRBV12-4 with TRBJ1-5; the D is unclear. The CDR3 runs 13 residues. The V gene lost 3 bases and the J gene lost 4 bases, with 7 bases spanning the gap. The CDR3 nucleotides are TGTGCCAGCAGTTTCCCCGGGAATCAGCCCCAGCATTTT. This codes for CASSFPGNQPQHF.

V gene TRBV6-5 combines with J gene TRBJ1-1; possible D gene TRBD1, 5 bases. CDR1 MNHEY and CDR2 SVGAGI come from the germline V gene. Trimming pared 0 bases from V and 4 bases from J, leaving 12 bases between. CDR3 length equals 15 residues. For the CDR3, the DNA is TGTGCCAGCAGTTACTCGATTAGGGGAGGCACTGAAGCTTTCTTT. The encoded protein is CASSYSIRGGTEAFF.

This chain uses TRBV20-1 with TRBJ2-7, with D unclear. Trimming took off 0 bases at V and 3 bases at J, with 15 bases between the two ends. The CDR3 sequence is 15 residues long. Germline V lookup: CDR1 DFQATT, CDR2 SNEGSKA (reference sequence). The CDR3 protein is CSARDPVGFDYEQYF. CDR3 in DNA: TGCAGTGCTAGAGACCCGGTGGGTTTCGACTACGAGCAGTACTTC.